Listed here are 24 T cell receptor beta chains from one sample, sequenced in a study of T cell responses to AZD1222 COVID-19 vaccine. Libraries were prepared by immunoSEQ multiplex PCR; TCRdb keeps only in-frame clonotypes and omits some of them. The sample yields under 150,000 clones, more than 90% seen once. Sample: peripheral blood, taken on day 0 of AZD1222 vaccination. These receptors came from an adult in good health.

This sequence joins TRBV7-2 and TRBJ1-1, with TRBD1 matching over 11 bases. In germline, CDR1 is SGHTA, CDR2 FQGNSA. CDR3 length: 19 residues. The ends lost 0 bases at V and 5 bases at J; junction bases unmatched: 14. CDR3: CASSLAPAWDRGSGTEAFF. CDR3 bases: TGTGCCAGCAGCTTAGCACCAGCCTGGGACAGGGGGTCGGGAACTGAAGCTTTCTTT.

The CDR3 DNA follows: TGCAGCGTTTCTTTTCCGGCAGGGGAGAACACTGAAGCTTTCTTT. Its translation is CSVSFPAGENTEAFF. The rearrangement uses TRBV29-1 and TRBJ1-1; a possible D gene is TRBD1 (6 bases). The germline V gene has CDR1 SQVTM and CDR2 ANQGSEA. The CDR3 is 15 amino acids. Deletions cut 5 bases from V and 1 base from J, with 17 bases between.

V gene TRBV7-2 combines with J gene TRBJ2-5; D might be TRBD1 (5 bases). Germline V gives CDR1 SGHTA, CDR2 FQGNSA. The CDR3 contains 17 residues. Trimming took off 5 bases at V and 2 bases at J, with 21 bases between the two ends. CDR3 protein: CASSPQGTQGMQETQYF. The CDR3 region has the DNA TGTGCCAGCAGCCCACAAGGTACCCAGGGCATGCAAGAGACCCAGTACTTC.

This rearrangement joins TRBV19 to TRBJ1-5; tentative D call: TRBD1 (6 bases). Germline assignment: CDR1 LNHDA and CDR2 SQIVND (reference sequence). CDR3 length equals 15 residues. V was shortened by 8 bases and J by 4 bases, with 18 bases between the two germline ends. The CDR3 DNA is TGTGCCAGTCAACTACCAGGGGCAAGGAATCAGCCCCAGCATTTT. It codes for CASQLPGARNQPQHF.

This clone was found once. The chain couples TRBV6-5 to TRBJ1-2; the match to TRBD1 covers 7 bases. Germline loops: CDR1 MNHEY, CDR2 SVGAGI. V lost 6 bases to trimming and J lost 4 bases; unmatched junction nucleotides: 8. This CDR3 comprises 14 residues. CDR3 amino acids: CASSRTGVGYGYTF. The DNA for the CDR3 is TGTGCCAGCAGCCGAACAGGGGTGGGCTATGGCTACACCTTC.

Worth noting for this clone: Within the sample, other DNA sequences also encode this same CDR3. This CDR3 reads CASSFGGTEAFF. CDR3 DNA: TGTGCCAGCAGTTTCGGGGGCACTGAAGCTTTCTTT. V is TRBV6-5 and J is TRBJ1-1, with D perhaps TRBD1 (5 bases). The CDR3 is 12 amino acids. V was clipped by 4 bases and J by 4 bases, with 7 bases between them. Looked up from germline, CDR1 is MNHEY and CDR2 is SVGAGI.

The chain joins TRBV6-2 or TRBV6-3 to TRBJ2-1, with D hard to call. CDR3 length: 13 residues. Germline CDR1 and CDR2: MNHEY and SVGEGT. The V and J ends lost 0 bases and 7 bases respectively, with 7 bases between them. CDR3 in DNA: TGTGCCAGCAGTTACTCGTTGAGTAATGAGCAGTTCTTC. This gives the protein CASSYSLSNEQFF.

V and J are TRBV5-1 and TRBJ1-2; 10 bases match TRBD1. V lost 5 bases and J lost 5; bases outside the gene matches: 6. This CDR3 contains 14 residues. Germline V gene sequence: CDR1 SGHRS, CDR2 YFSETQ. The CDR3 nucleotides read TGCGCCAGCAGGGTCGGACAGGGGGAGTATGGCTACACCTTC. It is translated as CASRVGQGEYGYTF.

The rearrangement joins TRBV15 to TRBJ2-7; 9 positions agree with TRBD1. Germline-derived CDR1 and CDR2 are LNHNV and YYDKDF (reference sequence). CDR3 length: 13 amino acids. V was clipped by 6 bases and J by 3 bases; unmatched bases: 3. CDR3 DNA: TGTGCCACCAGGTACAGGGGGCTCTACGAGCAGTACTTC. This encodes CATRYRGLYEQYF.

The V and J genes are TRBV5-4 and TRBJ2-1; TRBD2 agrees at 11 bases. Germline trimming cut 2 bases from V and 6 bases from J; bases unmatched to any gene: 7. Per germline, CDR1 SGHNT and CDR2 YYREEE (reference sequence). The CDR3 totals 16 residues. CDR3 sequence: CASSFRASGRINEQFF. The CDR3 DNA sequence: TGTGCCAGCAGCTTCCGGGCTAGCGGGAGGATCAATGAGCAGTTCTTC.

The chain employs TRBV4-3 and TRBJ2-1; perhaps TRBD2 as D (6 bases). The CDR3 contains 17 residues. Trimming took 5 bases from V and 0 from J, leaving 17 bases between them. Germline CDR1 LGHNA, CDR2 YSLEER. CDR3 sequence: CASSWWGGTDSYNEQFF. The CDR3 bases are TGCGCCAGCAGCTGGTGGGGCGGGACCGACTCCTACAATGAGCAGTTCTTC.

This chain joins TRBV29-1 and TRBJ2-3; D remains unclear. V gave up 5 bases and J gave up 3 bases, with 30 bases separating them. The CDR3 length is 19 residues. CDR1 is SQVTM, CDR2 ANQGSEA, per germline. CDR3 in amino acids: CSVLLQARVDKFMTDTQYF. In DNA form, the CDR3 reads TGCAGCGTTCTCCTGCAGGCTAGGGTAGACAAATTTATGACAGATACGCAGTATTTT.

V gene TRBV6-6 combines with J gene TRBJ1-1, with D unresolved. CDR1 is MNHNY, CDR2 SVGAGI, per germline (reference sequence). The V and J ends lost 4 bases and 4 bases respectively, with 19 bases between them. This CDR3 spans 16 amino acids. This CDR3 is CASSSTPGAEGTEAFF. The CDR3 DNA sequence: TGTGCCAGCAGTTCGACGCCGGGCGCGGAGGGCACTGAAGCTTTCTTT.

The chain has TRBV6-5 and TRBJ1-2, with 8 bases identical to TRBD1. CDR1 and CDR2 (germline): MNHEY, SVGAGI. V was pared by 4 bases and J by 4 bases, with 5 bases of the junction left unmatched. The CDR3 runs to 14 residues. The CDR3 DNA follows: TGTGCCAGCAGTTCCGGACAGGGCGGCTATGGCTACACCTTC. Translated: CASSSGQGGYGYTF.

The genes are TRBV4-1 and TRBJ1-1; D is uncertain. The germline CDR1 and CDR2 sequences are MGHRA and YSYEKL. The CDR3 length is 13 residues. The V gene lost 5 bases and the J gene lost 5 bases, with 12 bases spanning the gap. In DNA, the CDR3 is TGCGCCAGCAGCTATGTATCGGTGACTGAAGCTTTCTTT. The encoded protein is CASSYVSVTEAFF.

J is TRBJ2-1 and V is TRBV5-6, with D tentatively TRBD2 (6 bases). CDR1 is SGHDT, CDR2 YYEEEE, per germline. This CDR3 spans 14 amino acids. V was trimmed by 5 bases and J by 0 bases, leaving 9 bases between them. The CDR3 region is CASSGRFSYNEQFF. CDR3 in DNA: TGTGCCAGCAGTGGGAGGTTCTCCTACAATGAGCAGTTCTTC.

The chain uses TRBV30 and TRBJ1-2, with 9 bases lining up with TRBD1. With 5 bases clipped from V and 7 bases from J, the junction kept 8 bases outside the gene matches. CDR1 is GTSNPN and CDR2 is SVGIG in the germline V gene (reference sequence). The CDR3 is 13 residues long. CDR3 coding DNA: TGTGCCTGGGGGCACGGGACAGGGTTTGGCTACACCTTC. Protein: CAWGHGTGFGYTF.

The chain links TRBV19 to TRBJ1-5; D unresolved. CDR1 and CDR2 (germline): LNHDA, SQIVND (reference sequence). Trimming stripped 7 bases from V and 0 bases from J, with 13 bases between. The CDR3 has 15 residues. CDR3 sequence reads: CASKSTGNSNQPQHF. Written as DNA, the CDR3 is TGTGCCAGTAAATCAACGGGAAATAGCAATCAGCCCCAGCATTTT.

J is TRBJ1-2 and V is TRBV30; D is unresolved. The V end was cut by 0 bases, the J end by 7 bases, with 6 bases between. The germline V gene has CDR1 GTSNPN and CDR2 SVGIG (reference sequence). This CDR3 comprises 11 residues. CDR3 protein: CAWSVQAGYTF. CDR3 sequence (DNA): TGTGCCTGGAGTGTACAAGCTGGCTACACCTTC.

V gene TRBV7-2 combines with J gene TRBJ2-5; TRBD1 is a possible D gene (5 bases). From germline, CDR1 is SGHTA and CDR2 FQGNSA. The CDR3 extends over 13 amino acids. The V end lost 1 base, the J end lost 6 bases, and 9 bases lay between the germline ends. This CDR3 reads CASSLGVGQTQYF. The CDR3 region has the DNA TGTGCCAGCAGCTTAGGGGTGGGGCAGACCCAGTACTTC. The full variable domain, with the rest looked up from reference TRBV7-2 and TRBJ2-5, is GAGVSQSPSNKVTEKGKDVELRCDPISGHTALYWYRQSLGQGLEFLIYFQGNSAPDKSGLPSDRFSAERTGGSVSTLTIQRTQQEDSAVYLCASSLGVGQTQYFGPGTRLLVL.

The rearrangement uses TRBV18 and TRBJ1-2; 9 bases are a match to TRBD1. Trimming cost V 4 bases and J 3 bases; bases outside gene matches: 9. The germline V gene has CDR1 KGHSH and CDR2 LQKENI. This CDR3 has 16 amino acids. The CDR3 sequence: CASSLAATGGYYGYTF. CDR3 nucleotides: TGTGCCAGCTCACTTGCGGCCACAGGGGGCTACTATGGCTACACCTTC. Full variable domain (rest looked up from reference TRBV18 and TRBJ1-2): NAGVMQNPRHLVRRRGQEARLRCSPMKGHSHVYWYRQLPEEGLKFMVYLQKENIIDESGMPKERFSAEFPKEGPSILRIQQVVRGDSAAYFCASSLAATGGYYGYTFGSGTRLTVV.

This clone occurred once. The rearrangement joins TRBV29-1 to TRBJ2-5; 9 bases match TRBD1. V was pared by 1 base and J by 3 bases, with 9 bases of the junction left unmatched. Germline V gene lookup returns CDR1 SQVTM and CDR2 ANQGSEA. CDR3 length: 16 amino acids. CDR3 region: CSVEGGLGQGEETQYF. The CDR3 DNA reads TGCAGCGTTGAAGGAGGCCTGGGACAGGGCGAAGAGACCCAGTACTTC.

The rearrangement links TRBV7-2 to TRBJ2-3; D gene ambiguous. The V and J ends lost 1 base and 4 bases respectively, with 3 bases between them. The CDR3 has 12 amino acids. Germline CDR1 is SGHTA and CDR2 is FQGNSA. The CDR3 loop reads CASSLGADTQYF. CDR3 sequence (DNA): TGTGCCAGCAGCTTAGGGGCAGATACGCAGTATTTT. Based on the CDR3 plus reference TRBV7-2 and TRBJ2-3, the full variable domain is GAGVSQSPSNKVTEKGKDVELRCDPISGHTALYWYRQSLGQGLEFLIYFQGNSAPDKSGLPSDRFSAERTGGSVSTLTIQRTQQEDSAVYLCASSLGADTQYFGPGTRLTVL.

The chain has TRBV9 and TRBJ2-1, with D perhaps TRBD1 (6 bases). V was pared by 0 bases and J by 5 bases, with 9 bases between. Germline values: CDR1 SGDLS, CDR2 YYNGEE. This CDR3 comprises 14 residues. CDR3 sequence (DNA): TGTGCCAGCAGCGTAGGGACAGCGAACAATGAGCAGTTCTTC. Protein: CASSVGTANNEQFF.